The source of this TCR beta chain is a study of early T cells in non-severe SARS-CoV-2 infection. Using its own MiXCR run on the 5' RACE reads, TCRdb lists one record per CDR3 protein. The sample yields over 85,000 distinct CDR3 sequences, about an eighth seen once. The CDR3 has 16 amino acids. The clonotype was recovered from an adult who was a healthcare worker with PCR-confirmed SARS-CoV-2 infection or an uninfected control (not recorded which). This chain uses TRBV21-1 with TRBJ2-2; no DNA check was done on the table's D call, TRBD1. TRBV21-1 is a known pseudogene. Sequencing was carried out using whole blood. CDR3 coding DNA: TGTGCCATCGTAAGACGGGACAGGGGGTACACCGGGGAGCTGTTTTTT. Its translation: CAIVRRDRGYTGELFF.